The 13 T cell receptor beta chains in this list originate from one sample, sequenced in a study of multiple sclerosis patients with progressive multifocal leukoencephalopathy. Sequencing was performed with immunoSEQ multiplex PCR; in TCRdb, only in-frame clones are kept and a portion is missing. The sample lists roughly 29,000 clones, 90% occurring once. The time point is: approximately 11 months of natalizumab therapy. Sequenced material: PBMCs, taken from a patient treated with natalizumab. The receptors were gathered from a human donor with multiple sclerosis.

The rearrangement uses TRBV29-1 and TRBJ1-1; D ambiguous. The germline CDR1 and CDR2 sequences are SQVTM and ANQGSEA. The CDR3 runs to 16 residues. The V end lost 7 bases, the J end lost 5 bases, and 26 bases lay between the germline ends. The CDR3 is CSGVGVGGGSETEAFF. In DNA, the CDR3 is TGCAGCGGGGTTGGGGTGGGCGGCGGGTCAGAGACTGAAGCTTTCTTT.

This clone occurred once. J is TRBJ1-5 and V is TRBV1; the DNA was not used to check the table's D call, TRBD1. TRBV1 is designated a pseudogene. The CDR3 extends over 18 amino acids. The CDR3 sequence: CTSSQGDTSLPVDQPQHF. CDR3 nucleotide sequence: TGCACCAGCAGCCAGGGGGACACTTCTCTCCCGGTGGATCAGCCCCAGCATTTT.

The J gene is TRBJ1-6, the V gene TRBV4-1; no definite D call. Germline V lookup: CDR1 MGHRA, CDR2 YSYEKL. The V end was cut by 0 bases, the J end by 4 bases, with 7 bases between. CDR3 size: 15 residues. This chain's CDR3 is CASSQEGRYNSPLHF. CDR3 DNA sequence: TGCGCCAGCAGCCAAGAAGGGCGTTATAATTCACCCCTCCACTTT.

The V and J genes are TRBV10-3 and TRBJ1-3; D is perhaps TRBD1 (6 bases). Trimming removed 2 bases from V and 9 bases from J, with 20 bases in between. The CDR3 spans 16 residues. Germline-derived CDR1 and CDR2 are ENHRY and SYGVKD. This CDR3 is CAISEPGGGPGVTIYF. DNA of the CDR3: TGTGCCATCAGTGAGCCGGGCGGGGGCCCCGGAGTCACCATATATTTT.

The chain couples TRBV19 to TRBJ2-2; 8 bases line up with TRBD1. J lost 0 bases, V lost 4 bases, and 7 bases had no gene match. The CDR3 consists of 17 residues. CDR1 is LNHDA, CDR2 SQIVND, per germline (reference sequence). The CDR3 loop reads CASSSPWTGTNTGELFF. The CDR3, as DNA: TGTGCCAGTAGTAGTCCCTGGACAGGGACGAACACCGGGGAGCTGTTTTTT.

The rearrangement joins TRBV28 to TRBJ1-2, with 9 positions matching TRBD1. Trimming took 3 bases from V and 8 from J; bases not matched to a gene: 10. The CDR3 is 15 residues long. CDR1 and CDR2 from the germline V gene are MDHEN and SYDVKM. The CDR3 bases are TGTGCCAGCAGTTTCCGGGACAGGGCAATGGGCGGCTACACCTTC. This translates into CASSFRDRAMGGYTF.

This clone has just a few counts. The CDR3 DNA follows: TGTGCCAGCAGCTTAACGTCCAGTGCGCCCTTAGCTAACTATGGCTACACCTTC. This codes for CASSLTSSAPLANYGYTF. This rearrangement joins TRBV7-2 to TRBJ1-2; D remains unclear. V was shortened by 2 bases and J by 0 bases, with 19 bases between the two germline ends. CDR3 size: 18 residues. Germline CDR1 SGHTA, CDR2 FQGNSA.

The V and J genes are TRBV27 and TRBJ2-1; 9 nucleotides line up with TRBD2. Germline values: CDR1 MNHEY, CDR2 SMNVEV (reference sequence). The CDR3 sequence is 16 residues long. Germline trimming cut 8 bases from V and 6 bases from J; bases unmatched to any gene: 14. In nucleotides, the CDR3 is TGTGCCAGCCAAGAAGCGGGGGGATTAAAATTCAATGAGCAGTTCTTC. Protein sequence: CASQEAGGLKFNEQFF.

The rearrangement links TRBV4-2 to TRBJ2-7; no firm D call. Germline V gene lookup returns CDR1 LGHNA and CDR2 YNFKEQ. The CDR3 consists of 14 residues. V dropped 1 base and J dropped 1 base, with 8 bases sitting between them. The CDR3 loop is CASSQVEGSYEQYF. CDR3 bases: TGTGCCAGCAGCCAAGTCGAAGGATCCTACGAGCAGTACTTC.

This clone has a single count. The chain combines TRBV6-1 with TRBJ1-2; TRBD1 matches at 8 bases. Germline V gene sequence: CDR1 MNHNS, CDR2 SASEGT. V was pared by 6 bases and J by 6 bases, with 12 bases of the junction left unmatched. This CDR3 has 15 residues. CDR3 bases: TGTGCCAGCAGCTTAACAGGGGGAGAAGGGAATGGCTACACCTTC. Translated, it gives CASSLTGGEGNGYTF.

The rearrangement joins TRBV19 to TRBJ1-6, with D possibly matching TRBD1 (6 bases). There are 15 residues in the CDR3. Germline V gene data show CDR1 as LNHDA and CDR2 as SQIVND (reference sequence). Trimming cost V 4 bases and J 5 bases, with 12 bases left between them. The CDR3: CASSTGQLHNSPLHF. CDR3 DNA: TGTGCCAGTAGTACCGGACAGCTACATAATTCACCCCTCCACTTT.

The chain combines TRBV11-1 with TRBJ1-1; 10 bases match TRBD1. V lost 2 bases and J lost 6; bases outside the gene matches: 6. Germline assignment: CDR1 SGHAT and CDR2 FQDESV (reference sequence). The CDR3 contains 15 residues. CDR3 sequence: CASSLPSTGGAEAFF. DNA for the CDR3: TGTGCCAGCAGCTTACCCTCGACAGGGGGCGCTGAAGCTTTCTTT.

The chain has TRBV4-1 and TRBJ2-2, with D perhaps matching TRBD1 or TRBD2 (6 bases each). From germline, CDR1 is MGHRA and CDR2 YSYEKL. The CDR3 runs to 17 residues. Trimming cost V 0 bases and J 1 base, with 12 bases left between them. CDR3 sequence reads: CASSQEPRGRNTGELFF. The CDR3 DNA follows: TGCGCCAGCAGCCAAGAACCCCGGGGGCGGAACACCGGGGAGCTGTTTTTT.